Presented here are 32 T cell receptor beta chains from one specimen sequenced in a study of PD-1 blockade in classical Hodgkin lymphoma. Time point in this sample: cycle 4 day 1 (C4D1), after five to seven weeks of nivolumab. Every patient relapsed after autologous stem cell transplantation, and brentuximab vedotin exposure varied. Researchers used magnetic negative selection to pull out pure CD4+ T cells from thawed PBMCs. Only in-frame clones appear in the TCRdb table, and some are missing; sequencing was by immunoSEQ multiplex PCR. The sample shows about 30,000 clones, roughly 80% of them seen only once. The specimen comprised CD4+ T cells from blood, sampled before the fourth cycle of nivolumab. All receptors derive from a human donor with classical Hodgkin lymphoma.

The gene calls are TRBV5-1 and TRBJ1-3; D not certain. Germline loops: CDR1 SGHRS, CDR2 YFSETQ. The CDR3 runs to 15 residues. Trimming pared 0 bases from V and 0 bases from J, leaving 7 bases between. The CDR3, as DNA: TGCGCCAGCAGCTTGGACGGAATCTCTGGAAACACCATATATTTT. As protein: CASSLDGISGNTIYF.

The chain links TRBV5-4 to TRBJ2-2; 9 nucleotides match TRBD1. CDR1 is SGHNT, CDR2 YYREEE, per germline (reference sequence). This CDR3 has 16 residues. J was trimmed by 7 bases and V by 0 bases; bases with no gene match: 7. The chain's CDR3 is CASSLVNRGLVGELFF. The CDR3 DNA is TGTGCCAGCAGCTTGGTTAACAGGGGGCTAGTCGGGGAGCTGTTTTTT.

This chain joins TRBV9 and TRBJ2-2, with D unclear. The CDR3 consists of 14 residues. Trimming took 1 base from V and 7 from J, leaving 11 bases between them. Per germline, CDR1 SGDLS and CDR2 YYNGEE. CDR3 residues: CASSVTSGGGELFF. The CDR3 DNA follows: TGTGCCAGCAGCGTAACCAGTGGCGGCGGGGAGCTGTTTTTT. The full variable domain, with the rest looked up from reference TRBV9 and TRBJ2-2, is DSGVTQTPKHLITATGQRVTLRCSPRSGDLSVYWYQQSLDQGLQFLIQYYNGEERAKGNILERFSAQQFPDLHSELNLSSLELGDSALYFCASSVTSGGGELFFGEGSRLTVL.

The chain couples TRBV9 to TRBJ2-1, with 10 bases fitting TRBD2. With V trimmed by 2 bases and J by 5 bases, 7 bases remained unmatched. Germline V gene data show CDR1 as SGDLS and CDR2 as YYNGEE. This CDR3 has 16 amino acids. CDR3 in DNA: TGTGCCAGCAGCGTCCTTAGCGGGGGGCTTCACAATGAGCAGTTCTTC. This gives the protein CASSVLSGGLHNEQFF.

This clone showed up just once. The chain combines TRBV27 with TRBJ2-1; D perhaps matches TRBD2 (5 bases). This CDR3 has 13 residues. The germline CDR1 and CDR2 sequences are MNHEY and SMNVEV (reference sequence). V was trimmed by 2 bases and J by 7 bases, leaving 9 bases between them. CDR3 DNA: TGTGCCAGCAGTTTAGAGGGTTGGAATGAGCAGTTCTTC. Protein: CASSLEGWNEQFF.

The V gene is TRBV6-4, the J gene TRBJ1-4, with D possibly matching TRBD1 (6 bases). The CDR3 contains 15 residues. V gave up 4 bases and J gave up 5 bases, with 14 bases separating them. The germline V gene has CDR1 MRHNA and CDR2 SNTAGT. The chain's CDR3 is CASSAGGQSNEKLFF. Written as DNA, the CDR3 is TGTGCCAGCAGTGCGGGCGGACAGTCCAATGAAAAACTGTTTTTT.

The V gene is TRBV5-1, the J gene TRBJ1-3; tentatively, D is TRBD1 (6 bases). The CDR3 runs 16 residues. Trimming left V 0 bases short and J 4 bases short, with 14 bases between. Germline loops: CDR1 SGHRS, CDR2 YFSETQ. The CDR3 spells CASSLVGGGYGNTIYF. CDR3 sequence (DNA): TGCGCCAGCAGCTTGGTCGGGGGCGGATACGGAAACACCATATATTTT.

In its sample, this clone was seen a few times. The genes are TRBV5-4 and TRBJ1-5, with D possibly TRBD1 on 5 matching bases. This CDR3 region has 13 residues. CDR1 SGHNT and CDR2 YYREEE come from the germline V gene (reference sequence). Trimming removed 0 bases from V and 8 bases from J, with 9 bases in between. In DNA, the CDR3 is TGTGCCAGCAGCTTGGCCCTGGGGGAGCCCCAGCATTTT. Residues: CASSLALGEPQHF.

CDR3: CASSLLQGAGYTF. CDR3 sequence (DNA): TGTGCCAGCAGTTTGCTCCAGGGGGCAGGCTACACCTTC. The chain combines TRBV28 with TRBJ1-2, with 8 bases that match TRBD1. V gave up 3 bases and J gave up 8 bases; unmatched junction bases: 5. CDR1 is MDHEN and CDR2 is SYDVKM in the germline V gene. The CDR3 totals 13 residues.

The V and J genes are TRBV2 and TRBJ1-2; TRBD1 agrees at 10 bases. CDR3 length: 15 residues. Germline V gives CDR1 SNHLY, CDR2 FYNNEI. The V gene end was trimmed by 0 bases and the J gene end by 8 bases; junction bases not matched to a gene: 6. Here the CDR3 reads CASSEARGQGRGYTF. The DNA for the CDR3 is TGTGCCAGCAGTGAAGCGAGGGGACAGGGGCGAGGCTACACCTTC.

The chain combines TRBV5-1 with TRBJ1-2; no clear D. The germline gives CDR1 SGHRS, CDR2 YFSETQ. CDR3 length equals 12 residues. Trimming took off 4 bases at V and 8 bases at J, with 12 bases between the two ends. In DNA form, the CDR3 reads TGCGCCAGCAGCGCGGGAGCGGGGGGCTACACCTTC. Translated: CASSAGAGGYTF.

A few counts support this clone. The chain links TRBV10-2 to TRBJ1-2, with no clear D. This CDR3 spans 12 amino acids. Germline V gene lookup returns CDR1 WSHSY and CDR2 SAAADI. Trimming pared 7 bases from V and 1 base from J, leaving 7 bases between. CDR3 sequence: CASKTDNYGYTF. Written as DNA, the CDR3 is TGCGCCAGCAAGACCGATAACTATGGCTACACCTTC.

DNA for the CDR3: TGTGCCAGCAGCGTGGGGACAGGGAAGTATGGCTACACCTTC. This sequence encodes CASSVGTGKYGYTF. The V gene is TRBV28, the J gene TRBJ1-2; 9 positions match TRBD1. The CDR3 sequence is 14 residues long. The trim removed 6 bases at V and 5 bases at J, leaving 7 bases unmatched. Germline V gene data show CDR1 as MDHEN and CDR2 as SYDVKM.

The chain has TRBV7-8 and TRBJ2-7; D unresolved. Germline V gene lookup returns CDR1 SGHVS and CDR2 FQNEAQ. Trimming shortened V by 1 base and J by 3 bases, and 7 bases separated the two germline ends. This CDR3 is built from 13 residues. The CDR3 loop reads CASSLVADYEQYF. Here the CDR3 DNA reads TGTGCCAGCAGCTTAGTAGCTGACTACGAGCAGTACTTC.

The rearrangement links TRBV5-1 to TRBJ2-7; D gene unclear. The CDR3 covers 13 residues. The germline V and J ends were trimmed by 4 bases and 2 bases, with 10 bases remaining between them. Germline CDR1 is SGHRS and CDR2 is YFSETQ. CDR3 nucleotides: TGCGCCAGCAGCCCTGACCCCGCCTACGAGCAGTACTTC. This encodes CASSPDPAYEQYF.

This clone has a single count. The chain recombines TRBV5-1 with TRBJ1-1, with D maybe TRBD1 (6 bases). Germline loops: CDR1 SGHRS, CDR2 YFSETQ. Trimming removed 1 base from V and 0 bases from J, with 10 bases in between. The CDR3 has 15 residues. Here the CDR3 reads CASSLLTGLNTEAFF. DNA for the CDR3: TGCGCCAGCAGCTTGTTGACAGGATTGAACACTGAAGCTTTCTTT.

This chain joins TRBV5-1 and TRBJ2-2; TRBD2 matches at 9 bases. The V gene end was trimmed by 2 bases and the J gene end by 9 bases; junction bases not matched to a gene: 5. This CDR3 spans 14 amino acids. CDR1 and CDR2 from the germline V gene are SGHRS and YFSETQ. The CDR3 DNA reads TGCGCCAGCAGCTTTTCTAGCGGGGACCGGGAGCTGTTTTTT. Protein product: CASSFSSGDRELFF.

The chain is built from TRBV5-1 and TRBJ2-2; 10 nucleotides match TRBD1. This CDR3 is 16 amino acids long. V trimming: 4 bases; J trimming: 5 bases; junction bases outside the gene matches: 8. Germline V gene lookup returns CDR1 SGHRS and CDR2 YFSETQ. The CDR3: CASSPRTGGDTGELFF. CDR3 nucleotide sequence: TGCGCCAGCAGCCCCCGGACAGGGGGTGATACCGGGGAGCTGTTTTTT.

This clone was detected once. The CDR3 bases are TGTGCCAGCAGTCGTACGACTAGCGGGGGGTTAGAGACCCAGTACTTC. This gives the protein CASSRTTSGGLETQYF. V gene TRBV7-6 combines with J gene TRBJ2-5, with 13 bases matching TRBD2. V shed 6 bases and J 4 bases; nucleotides not matched to a gene: 8. Germline CDR1 reads SGHVS; CDR2 reads FNYEAQ. CDR3 size: 16 residues.

The CDR3 DNA reads as TGTGCCAGCAGTTATGGACCCTCCTACGAGCAGTACTTC. Its protein is CASSYGPSYEQYF. This chain uses TRBV6-6 with TRBJ2-7, with no clear D. Deletions cut 3 bases from V and 0 bases from J, with 6 bases between. Germline lookup yields CDR1 MNHNY and CDR2 SVGAGI (reference sequence). This CDR3 is 13 amino acids long.

This clone was seen only once. V gene TRBV28 combines with J gene TRBJ2-3; perhaps TRBD1 as D (6 bases). Deletions cut 10 bases from V and 4 bases from J, with 21 bases between. The CDR3 has 15 amino acids. Germline CDR1 and CDR2: MDHEN and SYDVKM. The CDR3 loop is CAILDRRSEADTQYF. The CDR3 DNA is TGTGCCATACTCGACAGGCGATCGGAGGCAGATACGCAGTATTTT.

This chain uses TRBV30 with TRBJ2-3, with D unclear. V lost 1 base and J lost 2, with 7 bases in between. Germline V gene sequence: CDR1 GTSNPN, CDR2 SVGIG (reference sequence). The CDR3 runs 13 residues. The CDR3 is CAWSGGNTDTQYF. The CDR3 DNA is TGTGCCTGGAGTGGTGGGAACACAGATACGCAGTATTTT.

The rearrangement links TRBV2 to TRBJ1-5; D may be TRBD1 (5 bases). Germline V gene data show CDR1 as SNHLY and CDR2 as FYNNEI. V was shortened by 5 bases and J by 6 bases, with 20 bases between the two germline ends. This CDR3 comprises 16 residues. For the CDR3, the DNA is TGTGCCAGCAGTCCTCCCGACGGGGGTCGGGGTCAGCCCCAGCATTTT. Encoded protein: CASSPPDGGRGQPQHF. The full variable domain, with the rest looked up from reference TRBV2 and TRBJ1-5, is EPEVTQTPSHQVTQMGQEVILRCVPISNHLYFYWYRQILGQKVEFLVSFYNNEISEKSEIFDDQFSVERPDGSNFTLKIRSTKLEDSAMYFCASSPPDGGRGQPQHFGDGTRLSIL.

The genes are TRBV6-5 and TRBJ1-1, with D maybe TRBD1 (5 bases). Per germline, CDR1 MNHEY and CDR2 SVGAGI. V was trimmed by 0 bases and J by 11 bases, leaving 16 bases between them. The CDR3 has 14 amino acids. In DNA form, the CDR3 reads TGTGCCAGCAGTTACTCTACTGGGGGGGACGCTGCTTTCTTT. It yields the protein CASSYSTGGDAAFF.

The gene calls are TRBV5-1 and TRBJ2-2, with D tentatively TRBD1 (6 bases). Deletions cut 5 bases from V and 3 bases from J, with 11 bases between. The CDR3 has 14 amino acids. The V gene's germline CDR1 is SGHRS and CDR2 YFSETQ. CDR3 in amino acids: CASSQQGYTGELFF. CDR3 nucleotide sequence: TGCGCCAGCAGTCAACAGGGATACACCGGGGAGCTGTTTTTT.

The J gene is TRBJ2-5, the V gene TRBV2, with TRBD2 matching over 7 bases. This CDR3 is 14 amino acids long. V gave up 6 bases and J gave up 1 base; unmatched junction bases: 5. Germline V gene sequence: CDR1 SNHLY, CDR2 FYNNEI. The CDR3 DNA sequence: TGTGCCAGCAGCCCCGCGGGGGTCCAAGAGACCCAGTACTTC. Translating gives CASSPAGVQETQYF. Drawing the rest from reference TRBV2 and TRBJ2-5, the complete variable domain is EPEVTQTPSHQVTQMGQEVILRCVPISNHLYFYWYRQILGQKVEFLVSFYNNEISEKSEIFDDQFSVERPDGSNFTLKIRSTKLEDSAMYFCASSPAGVQETQYFGPGTRLLVL.

This clone is a singleton in its sample. This chain connects TRBV7-3 to TRBJ1-4, with TRBD1 matching over 7 bases. V shed 6 bases and J 3 bases; nucleotides not matched to a gene: 1. Looked up from germline, CDR1 is SGHTA and CDR2 is FQGTGA. This CDR3 comprises 13 residues. The CDR3 nucleotides read TGTGCCAGCAGTCAGGGGGCTAATGAAAAACTGTTTTTT. Translation: CASSQGANEKLFF.

The chain recombines TRBV6-5 with TRBJ1-1, with 11 bases fitting TRBD1. The CDR3 loop spans 14 amino acids. The germline V gene encodes CDR1 MNHEY and CDR2 SVGAGI. After removal of 7 bases from V and 2 bases from J, the junction contained 3 bases not matched to a gene. The CDR3: CASTGQGANTEAFF. The CDR3 region has the DNA TGTGCCAGCACCGGACAGGGGGCAAACACTGAAGCTTTCTTT.

This clone was observed once. V usage is TRBV10-1 and J usage is TRBJ2-5; a possible D gene is TRBD2 (5 bases). Between the trimmed V and J ends, which lost 0 bases and 0 bases, there was a span of 5 bases. The length of the CDR3 is 14 residues. CDR1 is WNHNN, CDR2 SYGVQD, per germline (reference sequence). The chain's CDR3 is CASSESRDQETQYF. CDR3 bases: TGCGCCAGCAGTGAGTCGAGGGACCAAGAGACCCAGTACTTC.

The V and J genes are TRBV5-1 and TRBJ1-1; 9 nucleotides line up with TRBD1. V shed 4 bases, J shed 4 bases, and the junction held 5 bases outside the gene matches. This CDR3 has 14 amino acids. Looked up from germline, CDR1 is SGHRS and CDR2 is YFSETQ. CDR3 residues: CASSVQGAGTEAFF. CDR3 sequence (DNA): TGCGCCAGCAGCGTACAGGGGGCGGGCACTGAAGCTTTCTTT.

The count of this clone is one. CDR3 sequence reads: CASSPDSNYGYTF. The CDR3 DNA reads as TGTGCCAGCTCACCAGACAGTAACTATGGCTACACCTTC. The chain carries TRBV18 and TRBJ1-2; a weak D match, TRBD1 (5 bases). With 2 bases removed from V and 1 base from J, the gap between germline ends came to 5 bases. Per the germline V gene, CDR1 is KGHSH and CDR2 is LQKENI. This CDR3 spans 13 amino acids.

This sequence joins TRBV7-9 and TRBJ1-4; 8 nucleotides match TRBD1. The CDR3 runs to 17 residues. CDR1 and CDR2 (germline): SEHNR, FQNEAQ (reference sequence). With 4 bases clipped from V and 6 bases from J, the junction kept 13 bases outside the gene matches. CDR3: CASSYLPGDRRYEKLFF. CDR3 DNA sequence: TGTGCCAGCAGCTACCTACCAGGGGACAGGAGGTATGAAAAACTGTTTTTT.